The clone carrying this TCR beta chain was detected only a few times. Donors were healthy HIV-negative adults without recent acute infections or vaccinations. The sample belongs to a study of shared clonotypes between healthy human individuals. The repertoire was sequenced with immunoSEQ multiplex PCR; TCRdb's copy has only in-frame clones and lacks some. The sample has 500,000 to 650,000 clones, around 80% seen once. V gave up 7 bases and J gave up 10 bases, with 10 bases separating them. This CDR3 has 11 amino acids. Germline CDR1 reads MNHEY; CDR2 reads SVGAGI. This clonotype was obtained from a woman between 40 and 55 years old in good health. Some clones in this sample may be carry-over from other donors' samples. Material for sequencing was PBMCs. This chain connects TRBV6-5 to TRBJ2-2; D gene ambiguous. CDR3 region: CASMGRSELFF. Written as DNA, the CDR3 is TGTGCCAGCATGGGCCGGTCGGAGCTGTTTTTT.